A single T cell receptor beta chain is shown here with its context. This receptor's antigen is unknown. Base-call qualities are not available, and no considerably larger clone is one nucleotide away. Looking up the germline V gene (reference sequence) yields CDR1 MNHNY and CDR2 SVGAGI. Here V drops 6 bases and J drops 4 bases, and the junction holds 16 bases not matched to any gene. From the cysteine up to the phenylalanine, the CDR3 has a length of 19 residues. The entry retains the CDR3 DNA only, 57 bases that are in frame from base 1. In the paper's terms, the time point label means: baseline before first vaccination. The treatment or condition tag for this specimen amounts to: meningococcal conjugate vaccine given as trial control. Vaccinee samples came from UK trials COV001 and COV002, including a single-blind randomized controlled phase 2/3 trial of AZD1222 (ChAdOx1 nCoV-19) in healthy adults. For TCRbeta chain sequencing, PBMC samples were collected from trial participants at day 0 and at day 28 after the second dose.

The source of the sample is a study of T cell responses to AZD1222 COVID-19 vaccine (dated by TCRdb to 2020 to 2022). Concerning the study at large: A total of 230 or so trial participants underwent TCR sequencing, of whom 200 to 220 received two doses of AZD1222 and about 25 received two doses of the MenACWY control vaccine. Trial participants were enrolled into age subgroups of 18-55, 56-69 and 70-plus years, which contained about 160, 30 and 59 TCR-sequenced participants, respectively.

Points the paper makes about the study in general: The 56-69-year group was small, and its depth increase did not reach significance, likely because of low power. Participants were mostly white British and included more females than males, and it was suggested by the authors that clonal diversity may have been underestimated. No day 14 peak-response samples were available, so repertoires were characterized only after the peak T cell response. Conclusions about previously exposed vaccinees were limited because only six AZD1222 recipients were SARS-CoV-2 seropositive at baseline. The whole spike protein was spanned by vaccine-associated CD4 TCRs, and dominant responses were seen in regions 160-218 and 743-854. Reportedly, close to half of the unique spike-specific TCRs recognized epitopes lying outside the regions that are mutated in the B.1.351 and B.1.1.7 variants. A significant rise in spike-specific TCR breadth and depth was observed after two AZD1222 doses relative to day 0 and relative to MenACWY recipients.

The CDR3 regions of human TCRbeta chains were analyzed by immunosequencing. In the paper's pipeline: TCRs in the repertoires were matched against a reference library of SARS-CoV-2-specific TCRs that had been generated with the MIRA antigen-specificity platform. Breadth was defined as the fraction of unique TCRs that were SARS-CoV-2-associated. Depth was defined as the fraction of total T cells that were SARS-CoV-2-associated. Each spike-specific TCR was assigned to its reactive spike region and to a CD4 or CD8 class using the MIRA data. Log10-transformed breadth and depth values were compared by one-way ANOVA with Sidak's multiple comparisons tests. The table comes from immuneACCESS by way of TCRdb, which keeps in-frame sequences with V and J called. Part of the clones is missing from these tables; in studies checked, under half for an unresolved V gene and the rest for unknown reasons. D and trimming come from the DNA, and the V and J calls and clone size come from that table. This sample comprises about 110,000 clones, approximately 88% of them detected only once. The ten largest clones take up about 13% of the sample.

The TCR comes from an adult in good health. The chain was built from TRBV6-6 and TRBJ2-1; 12 middle bases align to TRBD2. Sample: peripheral blood, taken on day 0 of MenACWY control vaccination. The CDR3 region: CASSFGLAGSEHAYNEQFF. The sequence in DNA is TGTGCCAGCAGCTTCGGACTAGCGGGATCCGAGCATGCGTACAATGAGCAGTTCTTC.